The 20 T cell receptor beta chains below were found in one sample sequenced in a study of T-cell memory formation after mild COVID-19. TCRdb processed the 5' RACE reads anew with MiXCR; each CDR3 protein has one entry. This table has roughly 450,000 distinct CDR3 sequences, 18% appearing once. Sequenced: PBMCs or a T cell subset sorted from them (not recorded which). These TCRs come from a man aged 18 to 35 who had mild COVID-19 (a few samples of this study predate the infection). Cell type and time point are not known.

V gene TRBV7-9 combines with J gene TRBJ1-4, with a possible D match to TRBD1 (5 bases). Germline V lookup: CDR1 SEHNR, CDR2 FQNEAQ (reference sequence). V lost 5 bases to trimming and J lost 8 bases, with 18 bases between them. The CDR3 runs 15 residues. The CDR3 DNA follows: TGTGCCAGCAGCGGGGTTCGGGGGAGTGTCGAAAAACTGTTTTTT. Amino acids: CASSGVRGSVEKLFF. Filled out from reference TRBV7-9 and TRBJ1-4, the complete variable domain reads DTGVSQNPRHKITKRGQNVTFRCDPISEHNRLYWYRQTLGQGPEFLTYFQNEAQLEKSRLLSDRFSAERPKGSFSTLEIQRTEQGDSAMYLCASSGVRGSVEKLFFGSGTQLSVL.

This clonotype occurred a few times. The V call is TRBV28, the J call TRBJ2-6, with TRBD1 matching over 8 bases. The CDR3 covers 14 residues. Germline V gene sequence: CDR1 MDHEN, CDR2 SYDVKM. The CDR3 here is CGTGSNSGANVLTF. The CDR3 bases are TGTGGGACAGGGTCAAACTCTGGGGCCAACGTCCTGACTTTC. Based on the CDR3 plus reference TRBV28 and TRBJ2-6, the full variable domain is DVKVTQSSRYLVKRTGEKVFLECVQDMDHENMFWYRQDPGLGLRLIYFSYDVKMKEKGDIPEGYSVSREKKERFSLILESASTNQTSMYLCGTGSNSGANVLTFGAGSRLTVL.

This chain uses TRBV12-5 with TRBJ1-5, with unresolved D. The CDR3 has 10 residues. From germline, CDR1 is LGHNT and CDR2 FRNRAP. The V gene lost 11 bases and the J gene lost 11 bases, with 13 bases spanning the gap. CDR3: CAPAGWTQHF. CDR3 nucleotide sequence: TGTGCTCCAGCGGGGTGGACCCAGCATTTT. Combining the CDR3 with reference TRBV12-5 and TRBJ1-5 gives the whole variable domain DARVTQTPRHKVTEMGQEVTMRCQPILGHNTVFWYRQTMMQGLELLAYFRNRAPLDDSGMPKDRFSAEMPDATLATLKIQPSEPRDSAVYFCAPAGWTQHFGDGTRLSIL.

The DNA of the CDR3 is TGTGCCAGCAGTTACTCGCTATGGGGAAATGAATATGGCTACACCTTC. The encoded protein is CASSYSLWGNEYGYTF. The chain recombines TRBV6-2 or TRBV6-3 with TRBJ1-2, with no clear D. The CDR3 is 16 amino acids. Germline CDR1 reads MNHEY; CDR2 reads SVGEGT. Trimming cost V 0 bases and J 5 bases, with 16 bases left between them.

J is TRBJ2-3 and V is TRBV14; D may be TRBD2 (7 bases). Trimming took 3 bases from V and 4 from J, leaving 17 bases between them. CDR3 length: 16 residues. Germline V gene data show CDR1 as SGHDN and CDR2 as FVKESK. The CDR3, as DNA: TGTGCCAGCAGCCAGATGGGGCGGGGGCCAGCAGATACGCAGTATTTT. Amino acid sequence: CASSQMGRGPADTQYF.

This clonotype was detected only a few times. V is TRBV12-3 or TRBV12-4 and J is TRBJ1-1; D unresolved. This CDR3 region has 12 residues. V was trimmed by 8 bases and J by 6 bases, leaving 13 bases between them. The CDR3 is CASGWGSAEAFF. Here the CDR3 DNA reads TGTGCCAGCGGCTGGGGTTCAGCTGAAGCTTTCTTT.

This clonotype was detected many times. The chain joins TRBV5-4 to TRBJ2-1; no reliable D call. V was cut by 2 bases and J by 6 bases, with 9 bases left in between. This CDR3 has 13 amino acids. Germline loops: CDR1 SGHNT, CDR2 YYREEE (reference sequence). CDR3 amino acids: CASSFGDVNEQFF. The CDR3 coding sequence is TGTGCCAGCAGCTTTGGTGACGTCAATGAGCAGTTCTTC.

This clonotype was picked up many times. V and J are TRBV7-3 and TRBJ2-3; D is possibly TRBD2 (6 bases). There are 17 residues in the CDR3. V was trimmed by 2 bases and J by 0 bases, leaving 15 bases between them. Germline V lookup: CDR1 SGHTA, CDR2 FQGTGA. The CDR3 loop reads CASSLYPLRGSTDTQYF. CDR3 sequence (DNA): TGTGCCAGCAGCTTATATCCTCTCCGGGGGAGCACAGATACGCAGTATTTT.

This clonotype was detected many times. The rearrangement uses TRBV28 and TRBJ2-3; TRBD1 matches 8 bases. The CDR3 covers 15 residues. Germline values: CDR1 MDHEN, CDR2 SYDVKM. Trimming took 2 bases from V and 2 from J; bases not matched to a gene: 3. The CDR3 spells CASSLGTGHTDTQYF. The CDR3 DNA sequence: TGTGCCAGCAGTTTAGGGACAGGCCACACAGATACGCAGTATTTT.

The rearrangement uses TRBV15 and TRBJ2-3; weak D call: TRBD2 (5 bases). Germline CDR1 LNHNV, CDR2 YYDKDF (reference sequence). The CDR3 consists of 15 residues. V dropped 8 bases and J dropped 4 bases, with 19 bases sitting between them. CDR3 DNA sequence: TGTGCCACCGCGGTGTCGGAGGCCTTGGCAGATACGCAGTATTTT. Protein sequence: CATAVSEALADTQYF.

The V gene is TRBV4-2, the J gene TRBJ2-7; D is ambiguous. The germline V gene has CDR1 LGHNA and CDR2 YNFKEQ. Trimming pared 0 bases from V and 0 bases from J, leaving 9 bases between. The CDR3 loop spans 15 amino acids. The DNA for the CDR3 is TGTGCCAGCAGCCAAGAGCCAGGCCTCTCCTACGAGCAGTACTTC. It translates to CASSQEPGLSYEQYF.

The rearrangement uses TRBV2 and TRBJ2-1; D is undetermined. Trimming left V 7 bases short and J 2 bases short, with 9 bases between. Germline V lookup: CDR1 SNHLY, CDR2 FYNNEI. The CDR3 has 13 amino acids. In nucleotides, the CDR3 is TGTGCCAGCAAGATCGGCACCTACAATGAGCAGTTCTTC. It encodes CASKIGTYNEQFF.

The chain employs TRBV12-3 or TRBV12-4 and TRBJ1-3, with D hard to call. This CDR3 is built from 14 residues. Between the trimmed V and J ends, which lost 6 bases and 0 bases, there was a span of 9 bases. CDR3 bases: TGTGCCAGCAGGGAGGACCCCTCTGGAAACACCATATATTTT. It translates to CASREDPSGNTIYF.

The J gene is TRBJ2-1, the V gene TRBV18; D not resolved. Deletions cut 3 bases from V and 4 bases from J, with 10 bases between. This CDR3 contains 14 residues. The germline gives CDR1 KGHSH, CDR2 LQKENI. CDR3 nucleotide sequence: TGTGCCAGCTCACCGCCCGCACGGTACAATGAGCAGTTCTTC. It yields the protein CASSPPARYNEQFF.

CDR3 amino acids: CASSYGTGGNTEAFF. The CDR3 DNA reads as TGTGCCAGCAGCTACGGGACAGGGGGAAACACTGAAGCTTTCTTT. The genes are TRBV7-2 and TRBJ1-1, with 11 bases fitting TRBD1. The ends lost 4 bases at V and 2 bases at J; junction bases unmatched: 3. CDR1 and CDR2 (germline): SGHTA, FQGNSA. This CDR3 region has 15 residues.

The rearrangement links TRBV10-3 to TRBJ2-3; 13 bases match TRBD2. The germline CDR1 and CDR2 sequences are ENHRY and SYGVKD. Trimming took 10 bases from V and 6 from J; bases not matched to a gene: 4. The CDR3 has 13 amino acids. CDR3 DNA sequence: TGTGCCACCCTACTAGCGGGGGGGGATACGCAGTATTTT. As protein: CATLLAGGDTQYF.

This clonotype has more than one count but fewer than ten. The CDR3 region is CASSLRGGLSSDYGYTF. CDR3 nucleotides: TGCGCCAGCAGCTTGAGGGGCGGTCTCAGCAGCGATTATGGCTACACCTTC. The chain carries TRBV5-1 and TRBJ1-2; D possibly corresponds to TRBD1 (5 bases). This CDR3 has 17 amino acids. In germline, CDR1 is SGHRS, CDR2 YFSETQ. V shed 1 base and J shed 5 bases, with 21 bases lying between them.

This CDR3 is CASSETGENTGELFF. The CDR3 region has the DNA TGTGCCAGCAGTGAAACGGGGGAGAACACCGGGGAGCTGTTTTTT. The chain recombines TRBV4-2 with TRBJ2-2; TRBD2 is a possible D gene (6 bases). V lost 6 bases and J 1 base, leaving 12 bases between the germline ends. The CDR3 totals 15 residues. CDR1 is LGHNA, CDR2 YNFKEQ, per germline.

This clonotype occurred a few times. The rearrangement uses TRBV7-3 and TRBJ2-5, with 11 positions matching TRBD2. Germline V gene sequence: CDR1 SGHTA, CDR2 FQGTGA. Trimming cost V 5 bases and J 2 bases; bases outside gene matches: 4. This CDR3 region has 15 residues. CDR3 loop: CASSISGGEQETQYF. The CDR3 DNA sequence: TGTGCCAGCAGCATTAGCGGGGGGGAGCAAGAGACCCAGTACTTC.

This clonotype was seen a few times. The chain carries TRBV7-3 and TRBJ2-3; D gene unclear. Germline CDR1 and CDR2: SGHTA and FQGTGA. Trimming cost V 8 bases and J 5 bases, with 14 bases left between them. This CDR3 contains 13 residues. In nucleotides, the CDR3 is TGTGCCAGCCGTGGAGCCGGGCGAGATACGCAGTATTTT. It translates to CASRGAGRDTQYF.